One sample yielded the 10 T cell receptor beta chains listed below, sequenced in a study of early T cells in non-severe SARS-CoV-2 infection. TCRdb re-called the 5' RACE reads through MiXCR, storing one row per CDR3 protein. The table includes tens of thousands of distinct CDR3 sequences, around 5.1% detected once. Sequenced material: whole blood. The receptor source for this set is an adult who was a healthcare worker with PCR-confirmed SARS-CoV-2 infection or an uninfected control (not recorded which).

In nucleotides, the CDR3 is TGTGCCAGCAGCATACAGGGGGCTGGGGATACGCAGTATTTT. Residues: CASSIQGAGDTQYF. The V call is TRBV7-2, the J call TRBJ2-3; 9 nucleotides line up with TRBD1. This CDR3 has 14 amino acids. J was trimmed by 6 bases and V by 5 bases; bases with no gene match: 6. Germline CDR1 and CDR2: SGHTA and FQGNSA.

This clonotype was observed many times. The V gene is TRBV10-3, the J gene TRBJ2-1; the match to TRBD2 covers 14 bases. V shed 6 bases and J 7 bases; nucleotides not matched to a gene: 5. This CDR3 is built from 15 residues. Germline assignment: CDR1 ENHRY and CDR2 SYGVKD. The DNA of the CDR3 is TGTGCCATCAGGGGACTAGCGGGGGACCTGAATGAGCAGTTCTTC. It translates to CAIRGLAGDLNEQFF.

This clonotype showed up many times. V is TRBV6-6 and J is TRBJ2-1; TRBD2 matches 11 bases. Germline V CDR1 and CDR2: MNHNY, SVGAGI (reference sequence). Unmatched junction bases numbered 14, after V lost 6 bases and J lost 7 bases. CDR3 length: 17 amino acids. CDR3 sequence reads: CASSPISGGARRNEQFF. The CDR3 bases are TGTGCCAGCAGCCCAATTAGCGGGGGGGCCCGGAGGAATGAGCAGTTCTTC.

This clonotype has ten or more counts. The chain joins TRBV20-1 to TRBJ2-3; TRBD2 agrees at 9 bases. V shed 0 bases, J shed 5 bases, and the junction held 6 bases outside the gene matches. The CDR3 is 15 amino acids. Germline V gene data show CDR1 as DFQATT and CDR2 as SNEGSKA (reference sequence). The CDR3 loop is CSARDSSGTGDTQYF. The CDR3 DNA sequence: TGCAGTGCTAGAGATTCTAGCGGGACGGGAGATACGCAGTATTTT.

In its sample, this clonotype was seen many times. The genes are TRBV27 and TRBJ1-1, with D unclear. V was shortened by 2 bases and J by 1 base, with 8 bases between the two germline ends. CDR3 length: 14 amino acids. The germline CDR1 and CDR2 sequences are MNHEY and SMNVEV (reference sequence). CDR3 coding DNA: TGTGCCAGCAGTTTACGGGGAAGGAACACTGAAGCTTTCTTT. This translates into CASSLRGRNTEAFF.

As to this clonotype: The germline gene is not matched at one end of the junction; a read error may be the cause. This CDR3 reads CASSPLFGETGHF. The CDR3 DNA is TGTGCCAGCAGCCCTCTCTTTGGGGAAACTGGACACTTC. The rearrangement joins TRBV7-2 to TRBJ1-2; D might be TRBD1 (5 bases). In germline, CDR1 is SGHTA, CDR2 FQGNSA. The CDR3 has 13 residues.

This clonotype showed up many times. The V and J genes are TRBV6-6 and TRBJ2-7, with 13 bases identical to TRBD2. The CDR3 has 15 amino acids. J gave up 2 bases and V 6 bases, and 4 bases lay outside the gene matches. The germline V gene encodes CDR1 MNHNY and CDR2 SVGAGI (reference sequence). The CDR3 DNA is TGTGCCAGCAGATTACTAGCGGGAGGGACCTACGAGCAGTACTTC. Its protein product is CASRLLAGGTYEQYF.

This clonotype was counted many times. The genes are TRBV20-1 and TRBJ2-7; a weak D match, TRBD2 (7 bases). CDR3 size: 13 residues. The germline V gene encodes CDR1 DFQATT and CDR2 SNEGSKA (reference sequence). V dropped 4 bases and J dropped 2 bases, with 12 bases sitting between them. The CDR3 region has the DNA TGCAGTGCTACTCCGGGGGGCACCTACGAGCAGTACTTC. This gives the protein CSATPGGTYEQYF.

This clonotype was seen a few times. The rearrangement joins TRBV6-6 to TRBJ1-1; perhaps TRBD1 as D (5 bases). Germline V CDR1 and CDR2: MNHNY, SVGAGI (reference sequence). V was pared by 8 bases and J by 3 bases, with 16 bases between. This CDR3 region has 14 residues. The DNA of the CDR3 is TGTGCCAGCGTACAAGGGGCTAGGGACACTGAAGCTTTCTTT. Residues: CASVQGARDTEAFF.

This clonotype was seen repeatedly, ten times or more. The chain links TRBV6-2 or TRBV6-3 to TRBJ2-2; 7 nucleotides line up with TRBD1. Germline V gene sequence: CDR1 MNHEY, CDR2 SVGEGT. The CDR3 spans 15 residues. V shed 5 bases, J shed 5 bases, and the junction held 8 bases outside the gene matches. The CDR3 DNA follows: TGTGCCAGCAGTCGACAGGGTCCGAGGACCGGGGAGCTGTTTTTT. Residues: CASSRQGPRTGELFF.